A single TCR beta chain is shown here with its context. Its antigen remains unidentified. No much larger clone is present one base from it, and per-base qualities are unavailable. The data are from a study of graft-versus-host responses after intestinal transplantation listed by TCRdb under 2021. In the study overall: The transplants that recipients got were multivisceral, liver-intestinal, or isolated intestinal. All recipients received anti-thymocyte globulin induction followed by maintenance tacrolimus and steroids for 3 to 4 years. After intestinal transplantation, graft-versus-host and host-versus-graft alloreactive T cell clones were followed in the graft, circulation and bone marrow using bulk TCR-beta CDR3 sequencing. Alloreactive clones were identified by sequencing pre-transplant mixed lymphocyte reaction products and comparing them with unstimulated pre-transplant donor and recipient T cells. Of the 20 to 25 intestinal transplant recipients enrolled in the cohort, one of whom was a retransplant, a few patients without pretransplant specimens were excluded. A peak of at least 4% donor T cells among recipient peripheral blood mononuclear cells was the definition used for donor T cell macrochimerism. Instead of going to the commercial service, samples from a few later patients were sequenced in-house on an Illumina MiSeq and processed with MiXCR.

The library was generated by the immunoSEQ multiplex PCR assay. In most patients, genomic DNA was isolated using the Qiagen DNeasy Blood and Tissue Kit and sent frozen to Adaptive Biotechnologies for TCR sequencing. For most patients, genomic DNA was subjected to high-throughput TCR-beta CDR3 sequencing by Adaptive Biotechnologies. As for how the authors treated the data: Adaptive's ImmunoSEQ software was the source of the TCR sequencing data for 18 patients, while three other patients were processed with MiXCR and VDJtools. To correct CD4 versus CD8 sorting errors, any sequence found in both subsets at a frequency ratio below 5:1 was removed. Because the origin of CDR3 nucleotide sequences shared between donor and recipient could not be assigned, those sequences were removed. Alloreactive clones required at least 2-fold expansion over unstimulated cells and minimum CFSE-low frequency of 0.002% (template counts) or 0.001% (read counts). A clone was considered mappable if detected in the sequenced pre-transplant spleen, lymph node, or MLR CFSE-low populations of the donor or recipient. The cumulative frequency of alloreactive clones was calculated as a percentage of all sequences, weighted by copy number. TCRdb took this table from immuneACCESS and kept in-frame rearrangements with V and J called. Such tables lack part of the clones; where checked against another copy, unresolved V genes explain under half of the gap, and the rest is unexplained. V and J calls plus clone size are reproduced from that table; the DNA served to infer D and trimming. The sample table lists some 96,000 clones, 87% of them with a count of one. The ten top clones hold about 0.9% of the sample.

The junction carries 7 bases between V and J, which are trimmed by 4 bases and 1 base respectively. The CDR1 and CDR2 encoded by the germline V gene (reference sequence) are GTSNPN and SVGIG. The cysteine opens and the phenylalanine closes a CDR3 of 12 amino acids. Only the CDR3 part of the read is kept: 36 bases, read in frame from the first base. What the study reported, not specific to this receptor: GvH clones were detected in recipient bone marrow, and some of these GvH clones were observed earlier in ileal mucosa or blood, consistent with an intestinal mucosal origin. Peak levels of circulating GvH clones were associated with declines in HvG clones early after transplant. Patients with donor T cell macrochimerism had high GvH to HvG T cell clonal ratios in their allografts. Conclusions were limited by the relatively low number and heterogeneity of intestinal transplant patients.

The time point label corresponds to: cells obtained before transplantation from donor or recipient. CD3+CD4+ and CD3+CD8+ populations were FACS-sorted from unstimulated pre-transplant donor and recipient cells taken from spleen or lymph nodes. The material sequenced was unstimulated CD4+ T cells sorted from spleen or lymph node cells, taken before transplant. The chain joins TRBV30 to TRBJ1-1; there is no confident call for the D gene. The source is a human donor who was the organ donor for an intestinal transplant. The sequenced DNA is TGTGCCTGGAAAAGACAGAACACTGAAGCTTTCTTT. Translated, it gives CAWKRQNTEAFF. Beyond the CDR3, the reference TRBV30 and TRBJ1-1 genes provide the residues; the full variable domain reads: SQTIHQWPATLVQPVGSPLSLECTVEGTSNPNLYWYRQAAGRGLQLLFYSVGIGQISSEVPQNLSASRPQDRQFILSSKKLLLSDSGFYLCAWKRQNTEAFFGQGTRLTVV.